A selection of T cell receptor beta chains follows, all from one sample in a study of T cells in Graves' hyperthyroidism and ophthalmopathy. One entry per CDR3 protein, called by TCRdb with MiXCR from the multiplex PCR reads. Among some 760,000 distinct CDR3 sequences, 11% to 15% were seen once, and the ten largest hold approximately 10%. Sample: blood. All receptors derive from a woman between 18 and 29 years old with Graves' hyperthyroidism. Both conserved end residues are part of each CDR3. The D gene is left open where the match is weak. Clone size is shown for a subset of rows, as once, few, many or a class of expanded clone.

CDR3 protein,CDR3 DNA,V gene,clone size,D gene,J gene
CASSLGRAEQFF,TGTGCCAGCAGCCTCGGCCGTGCCGAGCAGTTCTTC,TRBV14,few,-,TRBJ2-1
CASSRRLAGGTGELFF,TGTGCCAGCAGTCGAAGACTAGCGGGGGGCACCGGGGAGCTGTTTTTT,TRBV3-1,few,TRBD2,TRBJ2-2
CASSQDRINEKLFF,TGTGCCAGCAGTCAAGACAGAATCAATGAAAAACTGTTTTTT,TRBV7-6,few,-,TRBJ1-4
CASSGQVYESNQPQHF,TGTGCCAGTTCTGGACAGGTTTATGAAAGCAATCAGCCCCAGCATTTT,TRBV19,-,TRBD1,TRBJ1-5
CSARQGAHGYTF,TGCAGTGCTAGACAGGGGGCCCATGGCTACACCTTC,TRBV20-1,-,TRBD1,TRBJ1-2
CSAPGQRNTEAFF,TGCAGTGCCCCCGGACAGCGGAACACTGAAGCTTTCTTT,TRBV20-1,many,-,TRBJ1-1
CSAKRQGAQGSGYTF,TGCAGTGCTAAGAGACAGGGGGCGCAGGGGTCTGGCTACACCTTC,TRBV20-1,many,TRBD1,TRBJ1-2
CASGWGDEQYF,TGTGCCAGCGGATGGGGGGACGAGCAGTACTTC,TRBV7-2,few,-,TRBJ2-7
CASSPQGPRQPQHF,TGTGCCAGCTCACCACAGGGGCCGAGGCAGCCCCAGCATTTT,TRBV18,many,-,TRBJ1-5
CASSLLGWAAYSYTF,TGTGCCAGCAGCTTGTTGGGCTGGGCGGCCTATAGCTACACCTTC,TRBV5-8,-,-,TRBJ1-2
CASSEGGGRSNQPQHF,TGTGCCAGCAGTGAAGGGGGGGGGAGGAGCAATCAGCCCCAGCATTTT,TRBV2,many,-,TRBJ1-5
CAISELGGSYEQYF,TGTGCCATCAGTGAACTAGGAGGGTCCTACGAGCAGTACTTC,TRBV10-3,-,-,TRBJ2-7
CASSSPTNRTARRTEAFF,TGTGCCAGCAGTTCCCCGACTAATCGAACTGCTCGGCGCACTGAAGCTTTCTTT,TRBV28,-,-,TRBJ1-1
CASARQAAQNTEAFF,TGTGCCAGCGCCCGACAGGCCGCTCAGAACACTGAAGCTTTCTTT,TRBV6-5,few,-,TRBJ1-1
CASSTYRGMNTEAFF,TGTGCCAGCAGTACTTACAGGGGGATGAACACTGAAGCTTTCTTT,TRBV27,-,TRBD1,TRBJ1-1
CSAGSGAVDTEAFF,TGCAGTGCCGGTTCGGGGGCTGTTGACACTGAAGCTTTCTTT,TRBV20-1,-,-,TRBJ1-1
CASRTDLVANEQYF,TGTGCCAGCAGGACAGATTTGGTAGCTAACGAGCAGTACTTC,TRBV27,few,-,TRBJ2-7
CASSVGGRHEKLFF,TGTGCCAGCAGCGTAGGCGGGCGTCATGAAAAACTGTTTTTT,TRBV9,-,-,TRBJ1-4
CASSSYSREAGELFF,TGTGCCAGCAGTTCATACTCACGGGAGGCCGGGGAGCTGTTTTTT,TRBV27,-,TRBD2,TRBJ2-2